Shown below are 26 T cell receptor beta chains from a single sample sequenced in a study of identifying expanded T cells in peripheral blood. Repertoires were generated with immunoSEQ multiplex PCR, while TCRdb's copy carries only in-frame clones and drops some. This sample has over 90,000 clones; more than 70% occur once, and the top ten carry roughly 14%. Specimen: blood. These receptors came from a person between 18 and 75 years old in good health.

This sequence joins TRBV5-4 and TRBJ2-1; D is unclear. The CDR3 extends over 16 amino acids. Germline lookup yields CDR1 SGHNT and CDR2 YYREEE (reference sequence). Trimming took 4 bases from V and 0 from J, leaving 14 bases between them. The CDR3 DNA reads TGTGCCAGCAGCGGACCCCTCACCAGCTCCTACAATGAGCAGTTCTTC. This codes for CASSGPLTSSYNEQFF.

V gene TRBV14 combines with J gene TRBJ2-3; 8 bases agree with TRBD1. Trimming cost V 4 bases and J 0 bases; bases outside gene matches: 3. The CDR3 has 15 amino acids. Germline values: CDR1 SGHDN, CDR2 FVKESK. This chain's CDR3 is CASSPWTGSTDTQYF. DNA for the CDR3: TGTGCCAGCAGCCCCTGGACAGGGAGCACAGATACGCAGTATTTT.

The chain carries TRBV4-1 and TRBJ2-1; D not certain. V was trimmed by 1 base and J by 5 bases, leaving 6 bases between them. The CDR3 totals 13 residues. The germline gives CDR1 MGHRA, CDR2 YSYEKL. The CDR3 DNA is TGCGCCAGCAGCCAAGGACGGAACAATGAGCAGTTCTTC. This codes for CASSQGRNNEQFF.

The gene calls are TRBV28 and TRBJ1-2; 7 nucleotides align to TRBD1. CDR3 length: 14 amino acids. CDR1 is MDHEN, CDR2 SYDVKM, per germline. The V segment lost 2 bases and the J segment 7 bases; nucleotides outside the gene matches: 7. DNA for the CDR3: TGTGCCAGCAGTTTACATGGGACAGCCACTGGCTACACCTTC. Protein sequence: CASSLHGTATGYTF.

The chain recombines TRBV15 with TRBJ2-7; the match to TRBD1 covers 8 bases. The CDR3 length is 15 residues. CDR1 LNHNV and CDR2 YYDKDF come from the germline V gene (reference sequence). Trimming cost V 5 bases and J 3 bases; bases outside gene matches: 9. The CDR3 bases are TGTGCCACCAGCGACCGACAGGGGTTGATCTACGAGCAGTACTTC. Translation gives CATSDRQGLIYEQYF.

The chain employs TRBV5-1 and TRBJ1-5; D is ambiguous. The germline CDR1 and CDR2 sequences are SGHRS and YFSETQ. V dropped 4 bases and J dropped 5 bases, with 10 bases sitting between them. The CDR3 has 13 amino acids. DNA of the CDR3: TGCGCCAGCAGCCCAGACGGATATCAGCCCCAGCATTTT. Translating gives CASSPDGYQPQHF.

The V gene is TRBV7-2, the J gene TRBJ2-7; 9 bases are shared with TRBD2. The CDR3 runs to 15 residues. Germline CDR1 reads SGHTA; CDR2 reads FQGNSA. The junction had 11 bases not matched to a gene; V was cut back by 5 bases and J by 6 bases. The CDR3 nucleotides are TGTGCCAGCAGCCTTCGGGGGCGGGGGGGCCCCGAGCAGTACTTC. Translated, it gives CASSLRGRGGPEQYF. Complete variable domain (other parts from reference TRBV7-2 and TRBJ2-7): GAGVSQSPSNKVTEKGKDVELRCDPISGHTALYWYRQSLGQGLEFLIYFQGNSAPDKSGLPSDRFSAERTGGSVSTLTIQRTQQEDSAVYLCASSLRGRGGPEQYFGPGTRLTVT.

The chain couples TRBV5-6 to TRBJ2-3; 13 bases match TRBD2. The CDR3 consists of 17 residues. Germline V CDR1 and CDR2: SGHDT, YYEEEE. Trimming removed 2 bases from V and 4 bases from J; junction bases left unmatched: 7. The CDR3 protein is CASSLRTSGRRSDTQYF. The CDR3 DNA reads as TGTGCCAGCAGCTTAAGGACTAGCGGGAGAAGGTCAGATACGCAGTATTTT.

The chain carries TRBV5-6 and TRBJ1-2, with D perhaps TRBD1 (6 bases). Germline lookup yields CDR1 SGHDT and CDR2 YYEEEE. V was shortened by 5 bases and J by 4 bases, with 12 bases between the two germline ends. This CDR3 has 13 residues. CDR3 nucleotides: TGTGCCAGCAGGCAACAGGGAGGCTATGGCTACACCTTC. Amino acids: CASRQQGGYGYTF.

The chain is built from TRBV15 and TRBJ1-2; weak D call: TRBD1 (5 bases). The V and J ends lost 0 bases and 4 bases respectively, with 18 bases between them. Germline V gives CDR1 LNHNV, CDR2 YYDKDF (reference sequence). CDR3 size: 17 residues. The CDR3 protein is CATSRDARDVLSYGYTF. In nucleotides, the CDR3 is TGTGCCACCAGCAGAGATGCCAGGGACGTTCTTAGCTATGGCTACACCTTC.

The chain uses TRBV30 and TRBJ1-1; D is undetermined. Trimming cost V 2 bases and J 1 base, with 5 bases left between them. The CDR3 length is 12 residues. CDR1 is GTSNPN and CDR2 is SVGIG in the germline V gene (reference sequence). The CDR3 region has the DNA TGTGCCTGGAGTCCGGGGAACACTGAAGCTTTCTTT. Encoded protein: CAWSPGNTEAFF. Complete variable domain (other parts from reference TRBV30 and TRBJ1-1): SQTIHQWPATLVQPVGSPLSLECTVEGTSNPNLYWYRQAAGRGLQLLFYSVGIGQISSEVPQNLSASRPQDRQFILSSKKLLLSDSGFYLCAWSPGNTEAFFGQGTRLTVV.

The chain carries TRBV2 and TRBJ1-1; D call uncertain. Germline CDR1 SNHLY, CDR2 FYNNEI. This CDR3 has 12 amino acids. V was trimmed by 7 bases and J by 7 bases, leaving 13 bases between them. The CDR3: CASTQGDFEAFF. DNA of the CDR3: TGTGCCAGCACCCAAGGAGACTTTGAAGCTTTCTTT.

The chain joins TRBV30 to TRBJ1-6, with 7 bases lining up with TRBD1. Trimming at V came to 4 bases and at J to 7 bases, leaving 4 bases not matched to a gene. Germline loops: CDR1 GTSNPN, CDR2 SVGIG (reference sequence). The CDR3 has 13 residues. The CDR3 DNA follows: TGTGCCTGGACGACAGGGAACAATTCACCCCTCCACTTT. Its translation: CAWTTGNNSPLHF.

V gene TRBV18 combines with J gene TRBJ1-1; D ambiguous. Germline CDR1 reads KGHSH; CDR2 reads LQKENI. Trimming removed 2 bases at V and 1 base at J, with 8 bases between. The CDR3 runs to 14 residues. This CDR3 reads CASSPTQRNTEAFF. CDR3 sequence (DNA): TGTGCCAGCTCACCAACGCAAAGGAACACTGAAGCTTTCTTT. The complete variable domain, with remaining parts taken from reference TRBV18 and TRBJ1-1, reads NAGVMQNPRHLVRRRGQEARLRCSPMKGHSHVYWYRQLPEEGLKFMVYLQKENIIDESGMPKERFSAEFPKEGPSILRIQQVVRGDSAAYFCASSPTQRNTEAFFGQGTRLTVV.

The chain recombines TRBV18 with TRBJ1-3; TRBD1 aligns across 10 bases. V lost 0 bases, J lost 0 bases, and 5 bases stayed unmatched. CDR1 is KGHSH, CDR2 LQKENI, per germline. The CDR3 covers 18 residues. CDR3 DNA sequence: TGTGCCAGCTCACCACCAACGGGGACAGGGGTCTCTGGAAACACCATATATTTT. Residues: CASSPPTGTGVSGNTIYF.

This chain links TRBV5-4 with TRBJ2-1; D possibly corresponds to TRBD1 (6 bases). This CDR3 contains 15 residues. Germline V gene sequence: CDR1 SGHNT, CDR2 YYREEE (reference sequence). V lost 0 bases to trimming and J lost 7 bases, with 14 bases between them. The CDR3 nucleotides are TGTGCCAGCAGCTTGGGCCCCGAGAGGGGGAATGAGCAGTTCTTC. Its translation is CASSLGPERGNEQFF.

This chain links TRBV28 with TRBJ2-7; 12 positions match TRBD1. This CDR3 has 15 residues. Looked up from germline, CDR1 is MDHEN and CDR2 is SYDVKM. Trimming cost V 6 bases and J 6 bases; bases outside gene matches: 9. CDR3 DNA sequence: TGTGCCAGCAGCCACCCCGGGACAGGGGGCGGCGAGCAGTACTTC. Protein sequence: CASSHPGTGGGEQYF. The complete variable domain, with remaining parts taken from reference TRBV28 and TRBJ2-7, reads DVKVTQSSRYLVKRTGEKVFLECVQDMDHENMFWYRQDPGLGLRLIYFSYDVKMKEKGDIPEGYSVSREKKERFSLILESASTNQTSMYLCASSHPGTGGGEQYFGPGTRLTVT.

The chain carries TRBV5-1 and TRBJ2-7; D not certain. CDR3 length: 12 amino acids. The V end lost 0 bases, the J end lost 6 bases, and 7 bases lay between the germline ends. Germline assignment: CDR1 SGHRS and CDR2 YFSETQ. CDR3 residues: CASSLAKGEQYF. The CDR3 nucleotides read TGCGCCAGCAGCTTGGCCAAGGGCGAGCAGTACTTC. Drawing the rest from reference TRBV5-1 and TRBJ2-7, the complete variable domain is KAGVTQTPRYLIKTRGQQVTLSCSPISGHRSVSWYQQTPGQGLQFLFEYFSETQRNKGNFPGRFSGRQFSNSRSEMNVSTLELGDSALYLCASSLAKGEQYFGPGTRLTVT.

J is TRBJ1-2 and V is TRBV7-3; 7 nucleotides match TRBD1. The junction had 11 bases not matched to a gene; V was cut back by 5 bases and J by 8 bases. CDR3 length equals 14 residues. In germline, CDR1 is SGHTA, CDR2 FQGTGA. The CDR3 DNA sequence: TGTGCCAGCAGCCTCCCAGACCGCAGGGGGGGCTACACCTTC. Protein product: CASSLPDRRGGYTF.

The V gene is TRBV6-5, the J gene TRBJ2-1, with 10 bases that match TRBD1. The V and J ends lost 5 bases and 8 bases, in that order; junction bases with no gene match: 6. The CDR3 is 14 residues long. The germline V gene has CDR1 MNHEY and CDR2 SVGAGI. The CDR3 loop reads CASSPGTGVDEQFF. CDR3 nucleotides: TGTGCCAGCAGTCCCGGGACAGGGGTCGATGAGCAGTTCTTC.

The chain has TRBV29-1 and TRBJ1-2; TRBD1 agrees at 10 bases. The CDR3 spans 14 residues. The V segment lost 0 bases and the J segment 6 bases; nucleotides outside the gene matches: 4. Germline values: CDR1 SQVTM, CDR2 ANQGSEA. CDR3 loop: CSVEDPGTGDGYTF. The CDR3 DNA sequence: TGCAGCGTTGAAGATCCTGGGACAGGGGATGGCTACACCTTC.

This chain links TRBV7-3 with TRBJ2-2; D unresolved. V was clipped by 2 bases and J by 2 bases, with 12 bases between them. CDR1 SGHTA and CDR2 FQGTGA come from the germline V gene. The CDR3 spans 16 residues. Here the CDR3 reads CASSLGPIDNTGELFF. CDR3 nucleotide sequence: TGTGCCAGCAGCTTAGGCCCCATTGATAACACCGGGGAGCTGTTTTTT.

V and J are TRBV2 and TRBJ2-3; D gene ambiguous. The CDR3 is 15 amino acids. Per the germline V gene, CDR1 is SNHLY and CDR2 is FYNNEI. V was pared by 7 bases and J by 0 bases, with 14 bases between. The CDR3 protein is CASNRLTESTDTQYF. Written as DNA, the CDR3 is TGTGCCAGCAACCGGCTAACAGAGAGCACAGATACGCAGTATTTT. Using reference TRBV2 and TRBJ2-3 for the parts outside the CDR3, the full variable domain is EPEVTQTPSHQVTQMGQEVILRCVPISNHLYFYWYRQILGQKVEFLVSFYNNEISEKSEIFDDQFSVERPDGSNFTLKIRSTKLEDSAMYFCASNRLTESTDTQYFGPGTRLTVL.

This chain links TRBV6-1 with TRBJ2-7, with 7 bases fitting TRBD2. The CDR3 runs to 14 residues. The J segment lost 2 bases and the V segment lost 1 base, leaving 2 bases of the junction unmatched. Germline lookup yields CDR1 MNHNS and CDR2 SASEGT. The CDR3 reads CASSEVREAYEQYF. The CDR3 nucleotides are TGTGCCAGCAGTGAAGTTCGGGAGGCCTACGAGCAGTACTTC.

DNA of the CDR3: TGTGCCAGCAGCTTGAGGGGACAGGGGGCTTTCGTAGGCTACGAGCAGTACTTC. Amino acids: CASSLRGQGAFVGYEQYF. The V call is TRBV5-6, the J call TRBJ2-7, with 12 bases identical to TRBD1. Germline-derived CDR1 and CDR2 are SGHDT and YYEEEE. With 1 base clipped from V and 3 bases from J, the junction kept 11 bases outside the gene matches. The CDR3 extends over 18 amino acids.

Concerning this clone itself: Compared with germline, one end of the junction differs, possibly owing to a read error. This sequence joins TRBV6-1 and TRBJ1-5, with D perhaps matching TRBD1 (6 bases). Germline CDR1 reads MNHNS; CDR2 reads SASEGT. There are 15 residues in the CDR3. CDR3 sequence: CAISESGGPNQPQHF. CDR3 sequence (DNA): TGTGCCATCAGTGAGTCGGGGGGGCCTAATCAGCCCCAGCATTTT.